This TCR beta chain comes out of a study of cytomegalovirus exposure and HLA in healthy donors. 60 Vbeta and 13 Jbeta primers were used in PCR. Data came from immunoSEQ multiplex PCR; TCRdb stores just in-frame clones and leaves some out. The sample lists around 110,000 clones; over 60% were seen once. CDR3 length: 14 residues. Trimming took 5 bases from V and 5 from J; bases not matched to a gene: 4. Germline V lookup: CDR1 SGDLS, CDR2 YYNGEE. The receptor comes from a man in his thirties or forties in good health and CMV-seropositive. The chain employs TRBV9 and TRBJ2-1; TRBD2 agrees at 10 bases. Sequencing used PBMCs. Written as DNA, the CDR3 is TGTGCCAGCAGTTTAGCGGGGGGCCACAATGAGCAGTTCTTC. Amino acid sequence: CASSLAGGHNEQFF.